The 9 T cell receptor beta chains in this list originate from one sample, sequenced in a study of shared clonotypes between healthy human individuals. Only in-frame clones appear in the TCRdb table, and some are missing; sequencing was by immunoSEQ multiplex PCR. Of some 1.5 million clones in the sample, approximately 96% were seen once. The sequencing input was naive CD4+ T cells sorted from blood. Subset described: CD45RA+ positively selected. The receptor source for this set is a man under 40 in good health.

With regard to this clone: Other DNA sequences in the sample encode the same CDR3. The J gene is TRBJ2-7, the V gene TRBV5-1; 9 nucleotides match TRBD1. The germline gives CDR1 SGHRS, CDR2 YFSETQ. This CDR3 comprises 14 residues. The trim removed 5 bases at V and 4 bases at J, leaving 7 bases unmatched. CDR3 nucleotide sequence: TGCGCCAGCAGTAGGGGACAGGGTTCTTACGAGCAGTACTTC. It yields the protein CASSRGQGSYEQYF.

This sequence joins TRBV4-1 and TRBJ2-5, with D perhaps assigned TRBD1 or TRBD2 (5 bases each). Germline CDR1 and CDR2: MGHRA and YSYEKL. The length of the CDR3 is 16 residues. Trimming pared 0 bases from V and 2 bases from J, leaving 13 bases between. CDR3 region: CASSQEDNGGQETQYF. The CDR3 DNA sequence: TGCGCCAGCAGCCAAGAAGATAATGGGGGACAAGAGACCCAGTACTTC.

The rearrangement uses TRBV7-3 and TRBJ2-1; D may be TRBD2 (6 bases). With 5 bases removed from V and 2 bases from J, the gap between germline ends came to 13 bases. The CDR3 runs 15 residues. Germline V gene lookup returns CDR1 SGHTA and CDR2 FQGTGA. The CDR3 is CASSPQLATYNEQFF. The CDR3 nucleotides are TGTGCCAGCAGCCCCCAACTAGCTACCTACAATGAGCAGTTCTTC.

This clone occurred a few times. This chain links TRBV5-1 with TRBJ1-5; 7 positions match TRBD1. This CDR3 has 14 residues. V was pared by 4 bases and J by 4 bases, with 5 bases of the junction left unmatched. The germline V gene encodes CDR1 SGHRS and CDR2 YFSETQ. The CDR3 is CASSEGGSNQPQHF. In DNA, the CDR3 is TGCGCCAGCAGCGAAGGGGGCAGTAATCAGCCCCAGCATTTT.

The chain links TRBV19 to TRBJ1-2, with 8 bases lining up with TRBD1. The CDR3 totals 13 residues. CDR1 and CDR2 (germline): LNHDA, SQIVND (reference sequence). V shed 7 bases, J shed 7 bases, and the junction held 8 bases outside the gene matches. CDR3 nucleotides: TGTGCCAGTAAAAGGCAGGGGGCCTTTGGCTACACCTTC. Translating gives CASKRQGAFGYTF.

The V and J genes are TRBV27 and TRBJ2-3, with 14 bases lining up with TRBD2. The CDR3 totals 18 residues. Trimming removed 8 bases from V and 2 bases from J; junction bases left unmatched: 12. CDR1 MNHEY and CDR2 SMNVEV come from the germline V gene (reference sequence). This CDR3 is CASSGLAGASPHTDTQYF. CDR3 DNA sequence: TGTGCCAGCTCGGGACTAGCGGGAGCGTCTCCACACACAGATACGCAGTATTTT.

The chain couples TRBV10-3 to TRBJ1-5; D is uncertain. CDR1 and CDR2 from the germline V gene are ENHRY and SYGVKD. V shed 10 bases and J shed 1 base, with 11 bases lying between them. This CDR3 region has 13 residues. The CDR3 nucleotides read TGTGCCACGACCTTCGGAAGCAATCAGCCCCAGCATTTT. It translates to CATTFGSNQPQHF.

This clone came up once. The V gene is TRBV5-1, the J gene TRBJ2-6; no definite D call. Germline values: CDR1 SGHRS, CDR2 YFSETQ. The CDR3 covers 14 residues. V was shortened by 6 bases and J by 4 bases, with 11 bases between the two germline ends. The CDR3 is CASTLPGGANVLTF. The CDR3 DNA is TGCGCCAGCACTTTGCCAGGCGGGGCCAACGTCCTGACTTTC. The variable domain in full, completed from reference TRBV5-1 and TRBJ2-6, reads KAGVTQTPRYLIKTRGQQVTLSCSPISGHRSVSWYQQTPGQGLQFLFEYFSETQRNKGNFPGRFSGRQFSNSRSEMNVSTLELGDSALYLCASTLPGGANVLTFGAGSRLTVL.

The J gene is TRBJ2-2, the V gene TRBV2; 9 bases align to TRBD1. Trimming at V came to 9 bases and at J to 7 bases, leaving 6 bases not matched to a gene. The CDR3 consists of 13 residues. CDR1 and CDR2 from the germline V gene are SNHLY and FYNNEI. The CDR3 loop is CASRDRVGGELFF. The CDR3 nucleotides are TGTGCCAGTCGGGACAGGGTTGGCGGGGAGCTGTTTTTT.